This T cell receptor beta chain was observed in a study of beta chain features in type 1 diabetes. Turning to the study itself: Summed over all samples, the examined sorted cells came to more than 85 million.

The CDR3 length is 14 residues. The ends lost 6 bases at V and 6 bases at J; junction bases unmatched: 12. From germline, CDR1 is SQVTM and CDR2 ANQGSEA. The authors reverse transcribed all of the isolated RNA, so sequencing captured expressed TCRB transcripts. Data came from immunoSEQ multiplex PCR; TCRdb stores just in-frame clones and leaves some out. The sample holds 120,000 to 150,000 clones; approximately 10% are singletons and the top ten take 0.55% to 0.75%. Purity of each sorted population was above 98%. What was sequenced was central memory CD4+ T cells from blood. This receptor was taken from a woman aged 40 to 55 in good health. This chain uses TRBV29-1 with TRBJ2-7; 9 bases agree with TRBD1. This chain's CDR3 is CSVEGGQGVSEQYF. DNA of the CDR3: TGCAGCGTCGAGGGGGGACAGGGTGTTAGCGAGCAGTACTTC.